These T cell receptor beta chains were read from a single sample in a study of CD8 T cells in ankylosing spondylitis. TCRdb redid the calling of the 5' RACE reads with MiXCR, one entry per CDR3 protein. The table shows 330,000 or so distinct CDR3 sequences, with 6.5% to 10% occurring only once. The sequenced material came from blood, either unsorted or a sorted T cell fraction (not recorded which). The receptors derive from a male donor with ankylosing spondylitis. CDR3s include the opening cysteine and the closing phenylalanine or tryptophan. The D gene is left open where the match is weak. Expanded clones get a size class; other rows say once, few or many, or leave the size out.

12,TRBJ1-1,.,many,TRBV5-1,TGCGCCAGCAGGGTGCGGAACACTGAAGCTTTCTTT,CASRVRNTEAFF
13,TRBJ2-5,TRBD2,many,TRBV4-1,TGCGCCAGCAGCCAAGTGGCGGGAGGGACCCAGTACTTC,CASSQVAGGTQYF
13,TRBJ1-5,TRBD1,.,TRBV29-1,TGCAGCGTTACTACAGGGGTTGATCAGCCCCAGCATTTT,CSVTTGVDQPQHF
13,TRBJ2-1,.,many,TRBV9,TGTGCCAGCAGCGTAGTTGAGGGACGGTCGATGTTCTTC,CASSVVEGRSMFF
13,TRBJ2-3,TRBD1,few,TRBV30,TGTGCCGCCGACAGGGGGCCGGGAGATACGCAGTATTTT,CAADRGPGDTQYF
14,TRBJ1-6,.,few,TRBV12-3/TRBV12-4,TGTGCCAGCAGTTTCCAGGGTTTCGGTTCACCCCTCCACTTT,CASSFQGFGSPLHF
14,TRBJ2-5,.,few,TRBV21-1,TGTGCCAGCAGAAAACGTCCAGGGCGGAAGACCCAGTACTTC,CASRKRPGRKTQYF
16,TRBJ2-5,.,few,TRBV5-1,TGCGCCAGCAGCTTCGGCCACATTGGGGCCCAAGAGACCCAGTACTTC,CASSFGHIGAQETQYF
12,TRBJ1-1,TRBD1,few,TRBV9,TGTGCCAGCAGCTCACAGGGGGCTGAAGCTTTCTTT,CASSSQGAEAFF
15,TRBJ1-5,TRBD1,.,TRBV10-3,TGTGCCATCAGTGCAGCGGGACAGGGTCATCAGCCCCAGCATTTT,CAISAAGQGHQPQHF
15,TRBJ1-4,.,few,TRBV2,TGTGCCAGCAGTGATAGGAGACTCGAGTTTGAAAAACTGTTTTTT,CASSDRRLEFEKLFF
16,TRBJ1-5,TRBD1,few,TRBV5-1,TGCGCCAGCAAACTCGGCCCGGGACAGGACCTCGGGCCCCAGCATTTT,CASKLGPGQDLGPQHF
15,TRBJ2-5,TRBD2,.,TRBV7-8,TGTGCCAGCAGCCCAAAAGGTAGCGGGAGCGAGACCCAGTACTTC,CASSPKGSGSETQYF
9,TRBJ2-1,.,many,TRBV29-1,TGCAGCGTGAACAATGAGCAGTTCTTC,CSVNNEQFF
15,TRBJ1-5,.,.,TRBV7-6,TGTGCCAGCAGCTTATGGCCAGGGGACAATCAGCCCCAGCATTTT,CASSLWPGDNQPQHF
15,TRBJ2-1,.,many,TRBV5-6,TGTGCCAGCAGCCCCTGGGAGTGGTCCTACAATGAGCAGTTCTTC,CASSPWEWSYNEQFF
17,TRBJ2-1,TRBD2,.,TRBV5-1,TGCGCCAGCAGCTACGGACTAGCGGGATCCTCCTACAATGAGCAGTTCTTC,CASSYGLAGSSYNEQFF
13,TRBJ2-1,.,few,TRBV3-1,TGTGCCAGCCTAGGGCCGGGAGACAATGAGCAGTTCTTC,CASLGPGDNEQFF
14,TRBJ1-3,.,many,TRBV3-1,TGTGCCAGCAGCCCGGGGCTCTCTGGAAACACCATATATTTT,CASSPGLSGNTIYF
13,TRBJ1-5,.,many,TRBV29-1,TGCAGCGTTGAAAAAGGGGGCAATCAGCCCCAGCATTTT,CSVEKGGNQPQHF
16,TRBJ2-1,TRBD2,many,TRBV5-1,TGCGCCAGCAGCCCACTAGCGGGCAGCTCCTACAATGAGCAGTTCTTC,CASSPLAGSSYNEQFF
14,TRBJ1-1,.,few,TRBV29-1,TGCAGCGCGATACTACCATTACACGGCACTGAAGCTTTCTTT,CSAILPLHGTEAFF
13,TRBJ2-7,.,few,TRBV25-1,TGTGCCAGCAGTGAATCTGTCTCCTACGAGCAGTACTTC,CASSESVSYEQYF
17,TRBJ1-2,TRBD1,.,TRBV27,TGTGCCAGCAGTCGGTCTTCGACAGGGGGCGGTCACTATGGCTACACCTTC,CASSRSSTGGGHYGYTF
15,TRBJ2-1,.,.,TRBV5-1,TGCGCCAGCAGCCAGGGGCGAGGGGCGTTCGATGAGCAGTTCTTC,CASSQGRGAFDEQFF
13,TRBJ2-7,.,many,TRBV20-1,TGCAGTGCTAGCACAGGCGGAATCCACGAGCAGTACTTC,CSASTGGIHEQYF
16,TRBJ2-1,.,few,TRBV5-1,TGCGCCAGCAGCTTACCTGGGATCGGGACTTCGGATGAGCAGTTCTTC,CASSLPGIGTSDEQFF